Each of the 16 T cell receptor beta chains below was sequenced from the same sample in a study of cytomegalovirus exposure and HLA in healthy donors. The study ran its PCR with 60 Vbeta and 13 Jbeta primers. Clones were sequenced by immunoSEQ multiplex PCR, and TCRdb holds only the in-frame ones, with some missing. The profile shows 35,000 to 40,000 clones, more than 50% of them singletons. Input material: PBMCs. The receptor source for this set is a woman aged 40 to 49 in good health and CMV-seropositive.

The chain links TRBV9 to TRBJ2-2; 11 bases are shared with TRBD2. This CDR3 contains 15 residues. Per germline, CDR1 SGDLS and CDR2 YYNGEE. V lost 7 bases and J lost 5; bases outside the gene matches: 7. The CDR3: CASATSGGPTGELFF. In nucleotides, the CDR3 is TGTGCCAGCGCCACTAGCGGGGGTCCTACCGGGGAGCTGTTTTTT.

This clone was observed a few times. The chain recombines TRBV11-2 with TRBJ2-1, with D possibly TRBD2 on 6 matching bases. V shed 3 bases and J shed 7 bases, with 10 bases lying between them. Germline CDR1 SGHAT, CDR2 FQNNGV. CDR3 length: 13 residues. CDR3 loop: CASSFAGRNEQFF. In DNA form, the CDR3 reads TGTGCCAGCAGCTTTGCGGGGCGGAATGAGCAGTTCTTC.

The rearrangement links TRBV10-3 to TRBJ1-2; D may be TRBD1 (5 bases). Germline CDR1 and CDR2: ENHRY and SYGVKD. The V end was cut by 3 bases, the J end by 10 bases, with 21 bases between. CDR3 length: 15 amino acids. CDR3 bases: TGTGCCATCAGTGATTTCTCCGCTTCGACAGTCATCTACACCTTC. This sequence encodes CAISDFSASTVIYTF.

The V gene is TRBV29-1, the J gene TRBJ2-3; perhaps TRBD2 as D (5 bases). The CDR3 has 13 amino acids. V was clipped by 4 bases and J by 3 bases, with 11 bases between them. The germline V gene encodes CDR1 SQVTM and CDR2 ANQGSEA. This chain's CDR3 is CSVVYPGTDTQYF. In DNA form, the CDR3 reads TGCAGCGTTGTGTACCCGGGAACAGATACGCAGTATTTT.

This clone was observed a single time. The gene calls are TRBV5-1 and TRBJ2-3, with D tentatively TRBD1 (6 bases). Trimming removed 5 bases from V and 2 bases from J, with 21 bases in between. Germline-derived CDR1 and CDR2 are SGHRS and YFSETQ. The CDR3 has 17 residues. CDR3 region: CASRRTITDSYTDTQYF. CDR3 nucleotide sequence: TGCGCCAGCAGGAGAACGATCACGGACAGTTACACAGATACGCAGTATTTT.

V is TRBV28 and J is TRBJ2-5; 7 nucleotides line up with TRBD2. Germline V gene data show CDR1 as MDHEN and CDR2 as SYDVKM. This CDR3 comprises 14 residues. V lost 6 bases, J lost 11 bases, and 15 bases stayed unmatched. The CDR3 is CASSSIKRGGEQYF. DNA of the CDR3: TGTGCCAGCAGCTCAATAAAAAGGGGAGGGGAGCAGTACTTC.

For the CDR3, the DNA is TGTGCCAGCCGAACAGGGGAAGAGACCCAGTACTTC. This codes for CASRTGEETQYF. The rearrangement joins TRBV7-2 to TRBJ2-5; 7 bases are shared with TRBD1. The CDR3 contains 12 residues. V was pared by 8 bases and J by 3 bases, with 3 bases of the junction left unmatched. Germline lookup yields CDR1 SGHTA and CDR2 FQGNSA.

This chain links TRBV5-1 with TRBJ1-2; weak D call: TRBD1 (6 bases). Germline lookup yields CDR1 SGHRS and CDR2 YFSETQ. Trimming pared 4 bases from V and 4 bases from J, leaving 23 bases between. This CDR3 contains 17 residues. This chain's CDR3 is CASSSTILQGSSYGYTF. The CDR3, as DNA: TGCGCCAGCAGCAGCACAATTTTACAGGGCTCAAGCTATGGCTACACCTTC.

V gene TRBV7-2 combines with J gene TRBJ1-6; no definite D call. The CDR3 extends over 12 amino acids. Germline V gives CDR1 SGHTA, CDR2 FQGNSA. The V end was cut by 3 bases, the J end by 11 bases, with 8 bases between. The CDR3 loop reads CASSFEVPPLHF. CDR3 in DNA: TGTGCCAGCAGCTTCGAGGTCCCACCCCTCCACTTT. Full variable domain (remainder filled in from reference TRBV7-2 and TRBJ1-6): GAGVSQSPSNKVTEKGKDVELRCDPISGHTALYWYRQSLGQGLEFLIYFQGNSAPDKSGLPSDRFSAERTGGSVSTLTIQRTQQEDSAVYLCASSFEVPPLHFGNGTRLTVT.

By frequency in the sample, this clone is medium-sized. V is TRBV27 and J is TRBJ2-1; 8 bases map to TRBD1. CDR1 is MNHEY and CDR2 is SMNVEV in the germline V gene (reference sequence). The CDR3 has 15 residues. V was pared by 6 bases and J by 0 bases, with 4 bases of the junction left unmatched. CDR3 in amino acids: CASSDQGASYNEQFF. For the CDR3, the DNA is TGTGCCAGCAGCGATCAGGGGGCCTCCTACAATGAGCAGTTCTTC.

The gene calls are TRBV30 and TRBJ1-2; no clear D. V was pared by 1 base and J by 5 bases, with 14 bases between. This CDR3 is built from 14 residues. The V gene's germline CDR1 is GTSNPN and CDR2 SVGIG (reference sequence). The CDR3 DNA is TGTGCCTGGAGTGACACGACGGGCGGGTATGGCTACACCTTC. Encoded protein: CAWSDTTGGYGYTF.

V usage is TRBV19 and J usage is TRBJ1-3; D not certain. With 9 bases removed from V and 0 bases from J, the gap between germline ends came to 15 bases. There are 15 residues in the CDR3. Germline V gene data show CDR1 as LNHDA and CDR2 as SQIVND (reference sequence). CDR3 loop: CASKSPGSSGNTIYF. For the CDR3, the DNA is TGTGCCAGCAAATCGCCGGGGAGCTCTGGAAACACCATATATTTT.

V and J are TRBV18 and TRBJ2-7; D possibly corresponds to TRBD2 (5 bases). CDR1 and CDR2 from the germline V gene are KGHSH and LQKENI. Between the trimmed V and J ends, which lost 3 bases and 2 bases, there was a span of 17 bases. The CDR3 length is 16 residues. CDR3 in amino acids: CASSPQADPQPYEQYF. DNA of the CDR3: TGTGCCAGCTCACCCCAAGCGGACCCTCAGCCCTACGAGCAGTACTTC.

The chain uses TRBV7-9 and TRBJ2-5, with 11 bases fitting TRBD2. The CDR3 covers 15 residues. V was clipped by 3 bases and J by 4 bases; unmatched bases: 4. Per germline, CDR1 SEHNR and CDR2 FQNEAQ (reference sequence). CDR3 sequence (DNA): TGTGCCAGCAGCTTTAGCGGGGGGGCCGGAGAGACCCAGTACTTC. Translation: CASSFSGGAGETQYF.

V and J are TRBV5-1 and TRBJ1-1; a weak D match, TRBD1 (5 bases). CDR1 is SGHRS, CDR2 YFSETQ, per germline. V lost 3 bases and J 3 bases, leaving 15 bases between the germline ends. The CDR3 contains 15 residues. The CDR3: CASSWGGMGDTEAFF. CDR3 DNA sequence: TGCGCCAGCAGCTGGGGGGGGATGGGGGACACTGAAGCTTTCTTT. The variable domain in full, with the rest retrieved from reference TRBV5-1 and TRBJ1-1, is KAGVTQTPRYLIKTRGQQVTLSCSPISGHRSVSWYQQTPGQGLQFLFEYFSETQRNKGNFPGRFSGRQFSNSRSEMNVSTLELGDSALYLCASSWGGMGDTEAFFGQGTRLTVV.

This clone was seen just once. J is TRBJ2-7 and V is TRBV2, with 8 bases lining up with TRBD2. Trimming took 6 bases from V and 4 from J; bases not matched to a gene: 8. Germline CDR1 is SNHLY and CDR2 is FYNNEI. This CDR3 has 14 residues. The CDR3 is CASRQAGDTYEQYF. CDR3 nucleotides: TGTGCCAGCAGGCAAGCGGGGGACACGTACGAGCAGTACTTC.